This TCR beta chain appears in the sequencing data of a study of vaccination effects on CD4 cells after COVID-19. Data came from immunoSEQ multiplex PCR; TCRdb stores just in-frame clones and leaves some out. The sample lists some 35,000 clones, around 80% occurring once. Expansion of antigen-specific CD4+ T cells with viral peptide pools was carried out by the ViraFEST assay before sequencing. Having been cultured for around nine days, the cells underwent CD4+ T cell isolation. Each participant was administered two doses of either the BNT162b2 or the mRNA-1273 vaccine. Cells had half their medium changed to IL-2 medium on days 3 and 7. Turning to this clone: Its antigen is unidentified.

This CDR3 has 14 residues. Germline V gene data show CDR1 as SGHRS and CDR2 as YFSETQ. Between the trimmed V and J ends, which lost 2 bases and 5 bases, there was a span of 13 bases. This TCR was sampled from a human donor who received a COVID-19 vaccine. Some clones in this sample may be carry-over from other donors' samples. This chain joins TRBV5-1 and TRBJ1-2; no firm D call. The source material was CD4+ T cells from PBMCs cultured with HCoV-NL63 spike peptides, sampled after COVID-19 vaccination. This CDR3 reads CASSFDRAQYGYTF. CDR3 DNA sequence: TGCGCCAGCAGCTTCGACCGAGCCCAATATGGCTACACCTTC.